This TCR beta chain was found in a study of blood T cell repertoires in COVID-19. Study-wide background: Samples came from the United States, Italy and Spain, spanning acute and convalescent COVID-19. Nucleic acid was either cDNA or gDNA, and it came from T cells, B-cell-depleted T cells, or PBMCs.

With V trimmed by 3 bases and J by 1 base, 5 bases remained unmatched. This CDR3 contains 15 residues. CDR1 KGHSH and CDR2 LQKENI come from the germline V gene. Under the authors' procedure: Reference gene primers were amplified, and this amplification served to estimate nucleated cell counts. Generated by immunoSEQ multiplex PCR, the TCRdb table keeps only in-frame clones and is missing some. V and J calls plus clone size are reproduced from that table; the DNA served to infer D and trimming. The profile covers hundreds of thousands of clones, with roughly 86% appearing a single time and about 0.65% taken by the ten largest.

This sequence was found in a human donor in a cohort sampled during active COVID-19. The chain uses TRBV18 and TRBJ2-7, with TRBD1 identical over 8 bases. What was sequenced was peripheral blood. CDR3 sequence: CASSPTTGASYEQYF. The CDR3 DNA sequence: TGTGCCAGCTCACCGACGACAGGGGCGTCCTACGAGCAGTACTTC. The complete variable domain, with remaining parts taken from reference TRBV18 and TRBJ2-7, reads NAGVMQNPRHLVRRRGQEARLRCSPMKGHSHVYWYRQLPEEGLKFMVYLQKENIIDESGMPKERFSAEFPKEGPSILRIQQVVRGDSAAYFCASSPTTGASYEQYFGPGTRLTVT.